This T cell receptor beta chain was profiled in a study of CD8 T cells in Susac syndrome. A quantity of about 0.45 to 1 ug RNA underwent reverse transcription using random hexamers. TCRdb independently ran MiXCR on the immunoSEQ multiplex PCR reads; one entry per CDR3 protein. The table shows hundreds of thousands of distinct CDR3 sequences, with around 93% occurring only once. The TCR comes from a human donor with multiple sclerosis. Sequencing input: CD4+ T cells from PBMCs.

CDR3 in amino acids: CATSDPGRLGTQYF. The CDR3 DNA reads TGTGCCACCAGTGACCCGGGTCGATTGGGTACGCAGTATTTT. The chain links TRBV24-1 to TRBJ2-3; D uncertain. Trimming took off 4 bases at V and 8 bases at J, with 15 bases between the two ends. The CDR3 consists of 14 residues. CDR1 is KGHDR, CDR2 SFDVKD, per germline.